Below, one T cell receptor beta chain is given with its context. Its antigen is undetermined. A clone one base away is much larger, so this may be a read error. This record comes from a study of regulatory T cells in long-lasting Graves disease. Study-level results: With 2,500 to 3,500 shared public clonotypes, persistent patients exceeded new patients, who shared 966. Persistent disease showed a preference for TRBV28, TRBJ1-2 and TRBJ2-5. It was peripheral blood alone, not thyroid tissue, that was studied.

Arm-PCR of CDR3 regions with iRepertoire HTBI primers generated TCR beta libraries. Original methodology: Spanning all samples, the identified segments comprised some 66 TRBV and around 15 TRBJ. MiXCR, applied by TCRdb to the multiplex PCR reads, yields one record per CDR3 protein. V and J calls and clone size were set by TCRdb, not the authors. The table records almost 350,000 distinct CDR3 sequences, around a fifth of them present only once. Time point reported: persistent/refractory GD, antithyroid drugs over 5 years with positive TRAb. From RNA extracted from PBMCs, the TCR library was made. This CDR3 region has 15 residues. The V gene's germline CDR1 is MNHEY and CDR2 SVGEGT.

This TCR derives from a female donor with Graves disease. The chain links TRBV6-2 or TRBV6-3 to TRBJ2-7; either TRBD1 or TRBD2 may fit D (7 bases each). Here the sequenced sample was peripheral blood mononuclear cells (PBMCs), taken when the disease was refractory, from a patient treated with antithyroid drugs. For the CDR3, the DNA is TGTGCCAGCATCCAAAAGGGGAGGGGGCGACACGAGCGGTACTTC. This codes for CASIQKGRGRHERYF.